These 3 T cell receptor beta chains were all obtained from the same sample, sequenced in a study of T-cell memory formation after mild COVID-19. TCRdb fed the 5' RACE reads into MiXCR, producing one record per CDR3 protein. This repertoire shows a few hundred thousand distinct CDR3 sequences, 16% found once; its top ten account for 20% to 25%. The sequenced sample consisted of PBMCs or a T cell subset sorted from them (not recorded which). The receptors stem from a man younger than 30 who had mild COVID-19 (a few samples of this study predate the infection). Cell type and time point are not known.

V usage is TRBV3-1 and J usage is TRBJ1-2; no reliable D call. Germline CDR1 reads LGHDT; CDR2 reads YNNKEL (reference sequence). The CDR3 spans 12 residues. The V and J ends lost 0 bases and 3 bases respectively, with 2 bases between them. The CDR3 nucleotides read TGTGCCAGCAGCCAAGAGTACTATGGCTACACCTTC. Translation: CASSQEYYGYTF. Complete variable domain (other parts from reference TRBV3-1 and TRBJ1-2): DTAVSQTPKYLVTQMGNDKSIKCEQNLGHDTMYWYKQDSKKFLKIMFSYNNKELIINETVPNRFSPKSPDKAHLNLHINSLELGDSAVYFCASSQEYYGYTFGSGTRLTVV.

The CDR3 sequence: CASSVSRGSYEQYF. CDR3 coding DNA: TGCGCCAGCAGCGTGTCGAGGGGCTCCTACGAGCAGTACTTC. The rearrangement uses TRBV4-3 and TRBJ2-7; D may correspond to TRBD1 or TRBD2 (5 bases each). The germline CDR1 and CDR2 sequences are LGHNA and YSLEER. The ends were cut back, 5 bases at V and 0 bases at J, with 11 bases in the middle. The CDR3 is 14 amino acids.

The chain carries TRBV10-3 and TRBJ1-1; D is undetermined. V was clipped by 4 bases and J by 1 base, with 4 bases between them. This CDR3 is built from 12 residues. Germline V gene lookup returns CDR1 ENHRY and CDR2 SYGVKD. Here the CDR3 reads CAISVSNTEAFF. The CDR3 region has the DNA TGTGCCATCAGTGTCTCGAACACTGAAGCTTTCTTT.